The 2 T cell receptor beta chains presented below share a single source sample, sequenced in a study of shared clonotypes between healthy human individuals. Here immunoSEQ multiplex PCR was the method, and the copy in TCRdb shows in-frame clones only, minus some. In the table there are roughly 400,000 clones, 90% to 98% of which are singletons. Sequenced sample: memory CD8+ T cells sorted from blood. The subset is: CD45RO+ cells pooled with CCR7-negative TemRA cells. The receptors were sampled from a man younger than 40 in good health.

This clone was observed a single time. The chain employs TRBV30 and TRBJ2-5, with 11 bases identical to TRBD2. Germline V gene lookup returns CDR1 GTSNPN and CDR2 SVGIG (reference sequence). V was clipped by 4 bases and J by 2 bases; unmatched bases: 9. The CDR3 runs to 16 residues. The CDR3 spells CAWKVPLAGGQETQYF. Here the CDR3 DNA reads TGTGCCTGGAAGGTACCTTTAGCGGGAGGGCAAGAGACCCAGTACTTC.

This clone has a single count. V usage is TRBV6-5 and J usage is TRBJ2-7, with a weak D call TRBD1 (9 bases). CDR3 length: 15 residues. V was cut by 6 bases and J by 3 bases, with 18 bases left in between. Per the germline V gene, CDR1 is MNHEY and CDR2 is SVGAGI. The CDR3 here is CASRPGTGTSYEQYF. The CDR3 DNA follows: TGTGCCAGCAGACCTGGGACAGGGACTAGCTACGAGCAGTACTTC.